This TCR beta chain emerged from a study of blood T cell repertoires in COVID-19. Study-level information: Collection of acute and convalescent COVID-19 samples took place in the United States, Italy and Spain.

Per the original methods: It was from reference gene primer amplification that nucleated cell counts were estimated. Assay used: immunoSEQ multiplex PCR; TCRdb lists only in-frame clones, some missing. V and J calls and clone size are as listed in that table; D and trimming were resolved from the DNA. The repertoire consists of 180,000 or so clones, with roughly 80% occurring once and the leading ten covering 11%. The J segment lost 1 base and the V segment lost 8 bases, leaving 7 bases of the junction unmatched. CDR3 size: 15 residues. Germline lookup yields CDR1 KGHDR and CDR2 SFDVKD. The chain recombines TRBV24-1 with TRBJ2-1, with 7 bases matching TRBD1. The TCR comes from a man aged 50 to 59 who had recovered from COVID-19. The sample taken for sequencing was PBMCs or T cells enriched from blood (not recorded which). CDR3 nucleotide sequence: TGTGCCACCAAGGAAGGGGGCGGGTCCTACAATGAGCAGTTCTTC. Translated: CATKEGGGSYNEQFF.